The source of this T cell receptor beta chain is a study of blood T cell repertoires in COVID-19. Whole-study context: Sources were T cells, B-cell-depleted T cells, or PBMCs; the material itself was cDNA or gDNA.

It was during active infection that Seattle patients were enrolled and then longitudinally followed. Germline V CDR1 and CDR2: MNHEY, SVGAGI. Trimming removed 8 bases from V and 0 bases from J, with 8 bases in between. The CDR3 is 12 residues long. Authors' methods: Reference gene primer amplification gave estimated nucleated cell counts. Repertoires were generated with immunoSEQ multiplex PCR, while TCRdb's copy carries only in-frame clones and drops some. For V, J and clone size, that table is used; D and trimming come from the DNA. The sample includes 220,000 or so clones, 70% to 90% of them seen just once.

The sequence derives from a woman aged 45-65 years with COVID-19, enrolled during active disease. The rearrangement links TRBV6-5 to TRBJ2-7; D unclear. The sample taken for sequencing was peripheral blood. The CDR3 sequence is CASGDNSYEQYV. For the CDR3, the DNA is TGTGCCAGCGGCGACAACTCCTACGAGCAGTACGTC.